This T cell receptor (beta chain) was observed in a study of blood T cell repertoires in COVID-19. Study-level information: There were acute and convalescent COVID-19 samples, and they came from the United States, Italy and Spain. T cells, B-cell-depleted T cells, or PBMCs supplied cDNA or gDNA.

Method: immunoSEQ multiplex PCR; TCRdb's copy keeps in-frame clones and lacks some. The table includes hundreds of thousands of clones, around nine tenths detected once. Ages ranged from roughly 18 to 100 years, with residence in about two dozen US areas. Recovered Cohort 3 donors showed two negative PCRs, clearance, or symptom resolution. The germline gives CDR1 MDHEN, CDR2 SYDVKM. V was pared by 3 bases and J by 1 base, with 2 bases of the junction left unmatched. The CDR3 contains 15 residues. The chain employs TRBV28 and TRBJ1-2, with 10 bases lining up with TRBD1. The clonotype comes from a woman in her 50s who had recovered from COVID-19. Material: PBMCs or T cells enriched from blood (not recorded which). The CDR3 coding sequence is TGTGCCAGCAGTTTCTGGACAGGGGGTAACTATGGCTACACCTTC. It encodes CASSFWTGGNYGYTF.